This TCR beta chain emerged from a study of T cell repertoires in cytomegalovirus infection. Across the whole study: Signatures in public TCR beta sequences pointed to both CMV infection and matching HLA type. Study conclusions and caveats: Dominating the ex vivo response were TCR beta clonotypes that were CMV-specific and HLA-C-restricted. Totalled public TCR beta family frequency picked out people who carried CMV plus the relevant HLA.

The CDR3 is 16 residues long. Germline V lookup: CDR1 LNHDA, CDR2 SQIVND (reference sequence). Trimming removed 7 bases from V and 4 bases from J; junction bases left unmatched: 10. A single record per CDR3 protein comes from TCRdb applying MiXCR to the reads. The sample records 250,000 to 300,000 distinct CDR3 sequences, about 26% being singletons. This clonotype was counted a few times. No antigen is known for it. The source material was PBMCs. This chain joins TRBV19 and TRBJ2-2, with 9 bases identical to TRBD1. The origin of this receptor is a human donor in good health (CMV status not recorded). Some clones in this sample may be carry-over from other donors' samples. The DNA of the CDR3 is TGTGCCAGTACCGTCCTGGGACAGGGATTCACCGGGGAGCTGTTTTTT. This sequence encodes CASTVLGQGFTGELFF.